The sequence of this T cell receptor (beta chain) was determined in a study of identical twins. TCRdb re-analysed the 5' RACE reads in MiXCR, keeping a single row per CDR3 protein. This sample carries over 200,000 distinct CDR3 sequences, over 5.5% of them seen once, and the ten largest clones take approximately 15%. The V end was cut by 2 bases, the J end by 6 bases, with 12 bases between. Germline V CDR1 and CDR2: SGHDT, YYEEEE. This CDR3 comprises 13 residues. The sample was also reused in another study, on T cells expressing NK-cell markers.

The V and J genes are TRBV5-6 and TRBJ2-7; D is possibly TRBD2 (5 bases). Input material: CD8+ T cells sorted from blood. This receptor was obtained from a young woman in good health. The CDR3 sequence is CASSLLGVIEQYF. CDR3 sequence (DNA): TGTGCCAGCAGCTTACTAGGAGTTATCGAGCAGTACTTC.